This TCR beta chain appears in the sequencing data of a study of T cell changes during pregnancy in multiple sclerosis. TCRdb keeps only in-frame clones here, not all; method: immunoSEQ multiplex PCR. This sample yields about 110,000 clones, of which approximately 90% are seen a single time; less than 2% belongs to the top ten. J was trimmed by 6 bases and V by 1 base; bases with no gene match: 5. This CDR3 is 15 amino acids long. Per the germline V gene, CDR1 is SGHNT and CDR2 is YYREEE (reference sequence). The clonotype was recovered from a female donor with multiple sclerosis, enrolled in a pregnancy study. The chain recombines TRBV5-4 with TRBJ2-2; 8 bases are a match to TRBD2. The source was peripheral blood, collected in the third trimester of pregnancy. This chain's CDR3 is CASSLPGGPSGELFF. In DNA, the CDR3 is TGTGCCAGCAGCTTGCCGGGGGGGCCTTCCGGGGAGCTGTTTTTT.